The present T cell receptor (beta chain) was sequenced within a study of blood T cell repertoires in COVID-19. The method was immunoSEQ multiplex PCR; TCRdb's version includes in-frame clones alone and lacks a portion of them. The table includes around 50,000 clones, more than 70% detected once. From germline, CDR1 is SGDLS and CDR2 YYNGEE. Trimming removed 0 bases from V and 2 bases from J, with 10 bases in between. The CDR3 sequence is 15 residues long. The sequence derives from a man aged 45 to 65 with active COVID-19. The V call is TRBV9, the J call TRBJ2-3, with D possibly being TRBD2 (6 bases). Sequencing was performed on peripheral blood. This CDR3 reads CASSVVAGHTDTQYF. In DNA, the CDR3 is TGTGCCAGCAGCGTAGTTGCGGGGCACACAGATACGCAGTATTTT.